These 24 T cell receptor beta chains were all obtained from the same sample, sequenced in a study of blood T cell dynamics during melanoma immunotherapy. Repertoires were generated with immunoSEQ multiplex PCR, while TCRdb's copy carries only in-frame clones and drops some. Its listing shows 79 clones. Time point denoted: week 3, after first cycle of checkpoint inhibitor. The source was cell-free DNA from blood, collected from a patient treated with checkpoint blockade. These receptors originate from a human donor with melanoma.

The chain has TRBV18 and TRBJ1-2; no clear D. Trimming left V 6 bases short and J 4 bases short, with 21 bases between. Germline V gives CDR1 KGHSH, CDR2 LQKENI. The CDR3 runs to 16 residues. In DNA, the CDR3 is TGTGCCAGCTCCCCGAAAGGAGGGAGGTCGGGCTATGGCTACACCTTC. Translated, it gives CASSPKGGRSGYGYTF.

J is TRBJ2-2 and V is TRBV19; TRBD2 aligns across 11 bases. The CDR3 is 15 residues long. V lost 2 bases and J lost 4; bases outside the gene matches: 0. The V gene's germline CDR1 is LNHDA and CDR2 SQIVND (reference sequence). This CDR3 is CASSILAGGTGELFF. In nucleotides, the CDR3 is TGTGCCAGTAGTATACTAGCGGGGGGCACCGGGGAGCTGTTTTTT. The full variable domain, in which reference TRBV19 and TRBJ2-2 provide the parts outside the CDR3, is DGGITQSPKYLFRKEGQNVTLSCEQNLNHDAMYWYRQDPGQGLRLIYYSQIVNDFQKGDIAEGYSVSREKKESFPLTVTSAQKNPTAFYLCASSILAGGTGELFFGEGSRLTVL.

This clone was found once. The CDR3: CASSASAKATKSGQLLTF. The CDR3 nucleotides are TGTGCCAGCAGCGCGTCAGCTAAGGCCACAAAGTCGGGCCAACTCCTGACTTTC. The rearrangement links TRBV7-7 to TRBJ2-6, with unresolved D. V lost 5 bases and J 14 bases, leaving 31 bases between the germline ends. Germline V gene data show CDR1 as SSHAT and CDR2 as FNYEAQ (reference sequence). The CDR3 has 18 amino acids.

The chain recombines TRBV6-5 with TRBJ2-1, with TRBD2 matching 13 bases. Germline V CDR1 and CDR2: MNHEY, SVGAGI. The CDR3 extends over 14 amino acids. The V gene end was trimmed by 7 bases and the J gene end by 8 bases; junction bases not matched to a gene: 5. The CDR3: CASTRLAGGDEQFF. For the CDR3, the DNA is TGTGCCAGCACTAGACTAGCGGGGGGCGATGAGCAGTTCTTC.

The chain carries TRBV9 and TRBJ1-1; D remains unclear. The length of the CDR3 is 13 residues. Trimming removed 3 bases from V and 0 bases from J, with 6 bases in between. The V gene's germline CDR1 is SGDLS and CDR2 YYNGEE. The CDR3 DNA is TGTGCCAGCAGCGCACACCTGAACACTGAAGCTTTCTTT. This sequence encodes CASSAHLNTEAFF. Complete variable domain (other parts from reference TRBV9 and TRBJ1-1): DSGVTQTPKHLITATGQRVTLRCSPRSGDLSVYWYQQSLDQGLQFLIQYYNGEERAKGNILERFSAQQFPDLHSELNLSSLELGDSALYFCASSAHLNTEAFFGQGTRLTVV.

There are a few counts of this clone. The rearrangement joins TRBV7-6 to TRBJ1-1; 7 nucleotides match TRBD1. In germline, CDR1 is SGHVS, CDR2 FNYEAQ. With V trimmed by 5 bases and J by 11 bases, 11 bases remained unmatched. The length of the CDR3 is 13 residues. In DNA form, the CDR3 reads TGTGCCAGCAGCCAGGGTCAGGGGGTTTCGGCTTTCTTT. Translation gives CASSQGQGVSAFF.

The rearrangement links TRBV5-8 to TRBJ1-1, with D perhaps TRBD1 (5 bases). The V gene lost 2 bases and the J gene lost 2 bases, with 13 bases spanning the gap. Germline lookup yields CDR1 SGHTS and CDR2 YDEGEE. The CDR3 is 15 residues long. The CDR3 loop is CASSLGVRRNTEAFF. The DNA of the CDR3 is TGTGCCAGCAGCTTAGGGGTTCGGAGAAACACTGAAGCTTTCTTT.

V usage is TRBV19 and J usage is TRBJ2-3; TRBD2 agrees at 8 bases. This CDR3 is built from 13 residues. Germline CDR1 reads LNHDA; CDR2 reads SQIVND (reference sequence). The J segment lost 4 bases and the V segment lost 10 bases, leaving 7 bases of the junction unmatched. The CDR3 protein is CATRGLGADTQYF. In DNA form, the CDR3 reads TGTGCCACCCGGGGACTAGGGGCAGATACGCAGTATTTT.

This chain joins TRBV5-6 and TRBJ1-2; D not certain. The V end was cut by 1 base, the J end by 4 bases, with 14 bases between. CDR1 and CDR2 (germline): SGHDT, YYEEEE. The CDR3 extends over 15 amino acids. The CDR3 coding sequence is TGTGCCAGCAGCTTGATCGAAGGGTTAGGCTATGGCTACACCTTC. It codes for CASSLIEGLGYGYTF.

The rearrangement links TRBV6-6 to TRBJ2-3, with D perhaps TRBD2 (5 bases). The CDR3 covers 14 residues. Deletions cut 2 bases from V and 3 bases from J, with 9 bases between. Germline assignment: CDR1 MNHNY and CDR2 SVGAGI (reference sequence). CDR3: CASSYTGLTDTQYF. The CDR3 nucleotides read TGTGCCAGCAGTTACACCGGACTGACAGATACGCAGTATTTT.

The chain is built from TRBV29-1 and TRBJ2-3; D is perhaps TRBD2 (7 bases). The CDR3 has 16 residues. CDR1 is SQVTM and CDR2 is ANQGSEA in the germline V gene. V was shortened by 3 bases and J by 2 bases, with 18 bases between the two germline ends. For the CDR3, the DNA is TGCAGCGTTGAGAGGGGGAGGGCCGAGGCCACAGATACGCAGTATTTT. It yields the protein CSVERGRAEATDTQYF.

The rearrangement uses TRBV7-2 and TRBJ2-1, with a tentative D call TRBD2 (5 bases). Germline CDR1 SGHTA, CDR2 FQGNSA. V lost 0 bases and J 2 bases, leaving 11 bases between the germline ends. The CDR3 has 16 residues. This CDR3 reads CASSLAGSGTYNEQFF. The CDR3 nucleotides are TGTGCCAGCAGCTTAGCAGGGAGCGGAACCTACAATGAGCAGTTCTTC. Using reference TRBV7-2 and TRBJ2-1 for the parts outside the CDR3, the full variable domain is GAGVSQSPSNKVTEKGKDVELRCDPISGHTALYWYRQSLGQGLEFLIYFQGNSAPDKSGLPSDRFSAERTGGSVSTLTIQRTQQEDSAVYLCASSLAGSGTYNEQFFGPGTRLTVL.

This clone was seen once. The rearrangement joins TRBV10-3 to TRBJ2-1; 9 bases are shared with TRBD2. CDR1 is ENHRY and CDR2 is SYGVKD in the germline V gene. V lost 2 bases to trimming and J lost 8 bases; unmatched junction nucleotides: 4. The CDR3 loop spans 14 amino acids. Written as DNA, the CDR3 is TGTGCCATCAGTGAGATAGCGGGAGCCGATGAGCAGTTCTTC. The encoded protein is CAISEIAGADEQFF.

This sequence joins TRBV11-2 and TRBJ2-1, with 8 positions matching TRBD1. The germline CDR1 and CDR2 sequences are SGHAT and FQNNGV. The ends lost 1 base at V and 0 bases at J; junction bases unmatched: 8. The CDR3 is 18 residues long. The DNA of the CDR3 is TGTGCCAGCAGCTTAGTATACGGGACAGGAGGCTCCTACAATGAGCAGTTCTTC. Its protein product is CASSLVYGTGGSYNEQFF.

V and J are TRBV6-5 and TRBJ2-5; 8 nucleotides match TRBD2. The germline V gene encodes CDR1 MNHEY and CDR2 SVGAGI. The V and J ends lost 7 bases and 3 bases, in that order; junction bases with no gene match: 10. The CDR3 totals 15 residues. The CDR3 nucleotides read TGTGCCAGCACCAGCACAGCGGGAGTTGAAGAGACCCAGTACTTC. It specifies CASTSTAGVEETQYF.

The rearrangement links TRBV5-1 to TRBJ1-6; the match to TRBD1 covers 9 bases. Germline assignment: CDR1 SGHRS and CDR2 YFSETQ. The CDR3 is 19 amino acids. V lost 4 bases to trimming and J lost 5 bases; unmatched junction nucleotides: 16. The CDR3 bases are TGCGCCAGCAGCGTATCCGGGACAGGGTTGGCCACTCATAATTCACCCCTCCACTTT. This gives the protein CASSVSGTGLATHNSPLHF.

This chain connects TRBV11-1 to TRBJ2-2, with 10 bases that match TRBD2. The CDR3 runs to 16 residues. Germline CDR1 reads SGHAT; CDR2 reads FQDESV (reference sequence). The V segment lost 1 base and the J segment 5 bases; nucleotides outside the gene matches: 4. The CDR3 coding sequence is TGTGCCAGCAGCTTAGACCTAGCGGGGGAGACCGGGGAGCTGTTTTTT. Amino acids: CASSLDLAGETGELFF.

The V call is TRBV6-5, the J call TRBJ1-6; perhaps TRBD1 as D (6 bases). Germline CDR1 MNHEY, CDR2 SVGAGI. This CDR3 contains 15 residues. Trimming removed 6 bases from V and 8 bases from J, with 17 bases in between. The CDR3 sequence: CASSSQGQMDSPLHF. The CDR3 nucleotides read TGTGCCAGCAGCTCCCAGGGACAAATGGATTCACCCCTCCACTTT.

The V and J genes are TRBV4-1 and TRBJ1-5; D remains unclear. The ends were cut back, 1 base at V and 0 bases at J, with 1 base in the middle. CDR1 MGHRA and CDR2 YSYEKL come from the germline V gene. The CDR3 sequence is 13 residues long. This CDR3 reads CASSQASNQPQHF. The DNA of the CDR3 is TGCGCCAGCAGCCAAGCTAGCAATCAGCCCCAGCATTTT.

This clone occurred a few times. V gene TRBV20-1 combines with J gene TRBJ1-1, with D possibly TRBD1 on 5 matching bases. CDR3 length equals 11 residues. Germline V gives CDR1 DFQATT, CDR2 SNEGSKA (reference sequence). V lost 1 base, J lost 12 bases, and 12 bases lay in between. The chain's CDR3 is CSARGPGETFF. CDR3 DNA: TGCAGTGCTAGAGGTCCGGGGGAGACTTTCTTT.

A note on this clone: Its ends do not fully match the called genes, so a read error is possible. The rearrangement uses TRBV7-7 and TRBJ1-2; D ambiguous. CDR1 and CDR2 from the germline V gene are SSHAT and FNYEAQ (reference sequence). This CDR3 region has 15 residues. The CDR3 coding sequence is TGTGCTAGCACCCCTCTCGGGCCCTCTAACTATGGCTACACCTTC. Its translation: CASTPLGPSNYGYTF.

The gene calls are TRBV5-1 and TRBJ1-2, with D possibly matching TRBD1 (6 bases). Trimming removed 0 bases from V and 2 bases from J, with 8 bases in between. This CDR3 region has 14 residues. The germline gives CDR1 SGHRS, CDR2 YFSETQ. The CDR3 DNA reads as TGCGCCAGCAGCTTGGGGGACAAGAACTATGGCTACACCTTC. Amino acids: CASSLGDKNYGYTF.

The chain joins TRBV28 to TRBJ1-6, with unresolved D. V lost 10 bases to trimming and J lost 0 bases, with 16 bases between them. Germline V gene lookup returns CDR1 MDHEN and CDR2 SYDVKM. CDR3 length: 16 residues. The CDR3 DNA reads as TGTGCCATTTTAGATTTGTCTAGCTCCTATAATTCACCCCTCCACTTT. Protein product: CAILDLSSSYNSPLHF. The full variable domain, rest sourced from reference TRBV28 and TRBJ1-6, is DVKVTQSSRYLVKRTGEKVFLECVQDMDHENMFWYRQDPGLGLRLIYFSYDVKMKEKGDIPEGYSVSREKKERFSLILESASTNQTSMYLCAILDLSSSYNSPLHFGNGTRLTVT.

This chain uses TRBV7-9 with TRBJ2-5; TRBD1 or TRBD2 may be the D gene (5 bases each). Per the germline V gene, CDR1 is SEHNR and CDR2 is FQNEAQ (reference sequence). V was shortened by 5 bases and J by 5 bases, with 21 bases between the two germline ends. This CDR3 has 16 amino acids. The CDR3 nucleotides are TGTGCCAGCAGCCCGACCTGGGACGCTAACAGGGAGACCCAGTACTTC. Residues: CASSPTWDANRETQYF. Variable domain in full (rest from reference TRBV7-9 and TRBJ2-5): DTGVSQNPRHKITKRGQNVTFRCDPISEHNRLYWYRQTLGQGPEFLTYFQNEAQLEKSRLLSDRFSAERPKGSFSTLEIQRTEQGDSAMYLCASSPTWDANRETQYFGPGTRLLVL.